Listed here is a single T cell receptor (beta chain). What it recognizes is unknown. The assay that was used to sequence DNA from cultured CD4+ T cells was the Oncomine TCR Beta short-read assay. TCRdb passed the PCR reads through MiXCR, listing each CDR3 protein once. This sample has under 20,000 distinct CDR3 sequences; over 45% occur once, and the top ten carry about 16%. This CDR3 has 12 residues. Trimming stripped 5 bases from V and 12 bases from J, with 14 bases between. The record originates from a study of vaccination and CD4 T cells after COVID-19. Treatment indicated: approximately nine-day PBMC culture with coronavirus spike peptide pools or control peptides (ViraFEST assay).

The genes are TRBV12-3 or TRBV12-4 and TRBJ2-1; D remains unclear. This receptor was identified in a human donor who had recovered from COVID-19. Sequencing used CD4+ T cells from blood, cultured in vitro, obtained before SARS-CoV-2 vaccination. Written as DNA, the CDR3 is TGTGCCAGCAGTGCCCCGCCCGTAGGGCAGTTCTTC. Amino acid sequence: CASSAPPVGQFF.